A single sample gave rise to the 9 T cell receptor beta chains below, sequenced in a study of PD-1 blockade in mismatch repair-deficient tumors. Measured with immunoSEQ multiplex PCR; TCRdb has only the in-frame clones, and not every one. The table records 77,000 or so clones, roughly 80% of them present only once. Sequencing was performed on peripheral blood, taken 44 weeks after starting pembrolizumab. The receptors come from an adult with mismatch repair-deficient cancer.

This clone was picked up one time. V usage is TRBV9 and J usage is TRBJ1-1, with D perhaps matching TRBD1 (5 bases). From germline, CDR1 is SGDLS and CDR2 YYNGEE. The V end was cut by 0 bases, the J end by 6 bases, with 15 bases between. The CDR3 length is 15 residues. CDR3 protein: CASSVVEGRLAEAFF. CDR3 DNA: TGTGCCAGCAGCGTAGTAGAGGGGCGCTTGGCTGAAGCTTTCTTT.

This clone turned up a few times. The chain combines TRBV5-1 with TRBJ2-5; 7 bases agree with TRBD2. After removal of 4 bases from V and 1 base from J, the junction contained 13 bases not matched to a gene. The CDR3 covers 17 residues. Germline V CDR1 and CDR2: SGHRS, YFSETQ. In DNA form, the CDR3 reads TGCGCCAGCAGCGTAGGTTACTCGGGGGGTATCCAAGAGACCCAGTACTTC. Its protein is CASSVGYSGGIQETQYF.

The sample holds one count of this clone. The chain combines TRBV27 with TRBJ2-4; TRBD2 might be the D (7 bases). V was cut by 2 bases and J by 2 bases, with 13 bases left in between. The CDR3 runs 16 residues. Per germline, CDR1 MNHEY and CDR2 SMNVEV (reference sequence). CDR3 nucleotides: TGTGCCAGCAGTTTAGGGGGGGGCGCGACCAAAAACATTCAGTACTTC. Translated, it gives CASSLGGGATKNIQYF.

The chain is built from TRBV6-5 and TRBJ1-1; D is unclear. Trimming cost V 0 bases and J 6 bases, with 17 bases left between them. The CDR3 has 16 amino acids. Germline V gene lookup returns CDR1 MNHEY and CDR2 SVGAGI. CDR3 DNA sequence: TGTGCCAGCAGTTACTCAGTTGGAAGGTCCCGGCCTGAAGCTTTCTTT. It codes for CASSYSVGRSRPEAFF.

The chain combines TRBV4-1 with TRBJ1-5; D not certain. Between the trimmed V and J ends, which lost 0 bases and 5 bases, there was a span of 5 bases. This CDR3 comprises 13 residues. CDR1 is MGHRA, CDR2 YSYEKL, per germline. The CDR3 region has the DNA TGCGCCAGCAGCCAAGATTCGGATCAGCCCCAGCATTTT. This encodes CASSQDSDQPQHF.

V and J are TRBV29-1 and TRBJ2-7; either TRBD1 or TRBD2 may supply D (6 bases each). Germline values: CDR1 SQVTM, CDR2 ANQGSEA. The CDR3 totals 14 residues. The V and J ends lost 4 bases and 7 bases respectively, with 20 bases between them. CDR3 in amino acids: CSVGSRGERQEQYF. In DNA form, the CDR3 reads TGCAGCGTTGGAAGTAGGGGGGAGAGACAAGAGCAGTACTTC.

This chain uses TRBV7-3 with TRBJ2-1; TRBD2 matches at 8 bases. The V segment lost 5 bases and the J segment 3 bases; nucleotides outside the gene matches: 6. In germline, CDR1 is SGHTA, CDR2 FQGTGA. The CDR3 totals 15 residues. Written as DNA, the CDR3 is TGTGCCAGCAGCCTAGACAGCGGGGGCTACAATGAGCAGTTCTTC. Translation: CASSLDSGGYNEQFF.

V gene TRBV6-1 combines with J gene TRBJ2-7, with TRBD1 as a possible D gene (6 bases). Trimming pared 1 base from V and 6 bases from J, leaving 10 bases between. The CDR3 consists of 13 residues. Germline V gives CDR1 MNHNS, CDR2 SASEGT. CDR3 nucleotide sequence: TGTGCCAGCAGTGAAGTCAGGGGATCCGAGCAGTACTTC. This translates into CASSEVRGSEQYF.

This clone was counted once. The V and J genes are TRBV11-2 and TRBJ1-4, with TRBD1 as a possible D gene (5 bases). CDR3 size: 19 residues. Looked up from germline, CDR1 is SGHAT and CDR2 is FQNNGV. Trimming took off 1 base at V and 6 bases at J, with 24 bases between the two ends. CDR3 residues: CASSLGDQGVLGIYEKLFF. CDR3 nucleotides: TGTGCCAGCAGCTTAGGTGATCAGGGCGTCTTGGGTATCTATGAAAAACTGTTTTTT.